Following are 19 T cell receptor beta chains from one sample sequenced in a study of cytomegalovirus exposure and HLA in healthy donors. Only in-frame clones appear in the TCRdb table, and some are missing; sequencing was by immunoSEQ multiplex PCR. The sample shows approximately 210,000 clones, about 91% of them seen only once. Sequenced sample: PBMCs. The receptors were gathered from a woman between 18 and 30 years old in good health and CMV-seronegative.

The V and J genes are TRBV2 and TRBJ2-5, with 9 positions matching TRBD1. This CDR3 contains 14 residues. The J segment lost 6 bases and the V segment lost 8 bases, leaving 10 bases of the junction unmatched. Germline V gene sequence: CDR1 SNHLY, CDR2 FYNNEI. The CDR3 DNA reads TGTGCCAGCGTGGGCCCGGGACAGGGAAAGACCCAGTACTTC. Translated, it gives CASVGPGQGKTQYF.

The rearrangement uses TRBV5-1 and TRBJ2-7; 11 bases match TRBD2. Germline CDR1 reads SGHRS; CDR2 reads YFSETQ. This CDR3 comprises 14 residues. Germline trimming cut 4 bases from V and 2 bases from J; bases unmatched to any gene: 2. The CDR3 loop reads CASSPGLAAYEQYF. As DNA, the CDR3 is TGCGCCAGCAGCCCGGGACTAGCGGCCTACGAGCAGTACTTC.

This chain uses TRBV7-2 with TRBJ2-7; 11 bases are shared with TRBD2. The CDR3 sequence is 15 residues long. Germline-derived CDR1 and CDR2 are SGHTA and FQGNSA. The V gene end was trimmed by 3 bases and the J gene end by 2 bases; junction bases not matched to a gene: 3. The CDR3 nucleotides are TGTGCCAGCAGCTTCGGACTAGCGGGTACCTACGAGCAGTACTTC. As protein: CASSFGLAGTYEQYF.

The V gene is TRBV6-5, the J gene TRBJ1-1; D remains unclear. The CDR3 is 13 amino acids. Germline CDR1 reads MNHEY; CDR2 reads SVGAGI. Trimming stripped 5 bases from V and 5 bases from J, with 12 bases between. The CDR3 sequence: CASSTLTKTEAFF. The DNA for the CDR3 is TGTGCCAGCAGTACGCTAACTAAAACTGAAGCTTTCTTT.

The chain couples TRBV4-1 to TRBJ2-3, with no clear D. The V and J ends lost 7 bases and 0 bases respectively, with 14 bases between them. Germline-derived CDR1 and CDR2 are MGHRA and YSYEKL. This CDR3 region has 15 residues. The CDR3 region is CASTPLVPSTDTQYF. CDR3 DNA: TGCGCCAGCACCCCACTGGTACCTAGCACAGATACGCAGTATTTT.

This chain links TRBV27 with TRBJ2-6; D is undetermined. Germline values: CDR1 MNHEY, CDR2 SMNVEV (reference sequence). The V gene lost 7 bases and the J gene lost 0 bases, with 4 bases spanning the gap. The CDR3 sequence is 13 residues long. The chain's CDR3 is CASKLSGANVLTF. The DNA for the CDR3 is TGTGCCAGCAAGCTCTCTGGGGCCAACGTCCTGACTTTC.

The rearrangement links TRBV27 to TRBJ2-7; 10 bases agree with TRBD2. There are 17 residues in the CDR3. Germline V lookup: CDR1 MNHEY, CDR2 SMNVEV (reference sequence). The junction had 14 bases not matched to a gene; V was cut back by 4 bases and J by 5 bases. In nucleotides, the CDR3 is TGTGCCAGCAGTTCGCTCGTCCCTAGCGGGAGTAGTAACGAGCAGTACTTC. Amino acid sequence: CASSSLVPSGSSNEQYF.

V gene TRBV9 combines with J gene TRBJ2-3, with D possibly being TRBD2 (5 bases). CDR3 size: 15 residues. V dropped 3 bases and J dropped 0 bases, with 11 bases sitting between them. Germline lookup yields CDR1 SGDLS and CDR2 YYNGEE. CDR3 bases: TGTGCCAGCAGCGGAGGGCCCGCTAGCACAGATACGCAGTATTTT. Its translation is CASSGGPASTDTQYF.

Comment on this clone: Other DNA sequences in this sample translate to the same CDR3. The chain employs TRBV5-4 and TRBJ1-1, with unresolved D. V shed 0 bases and J shed 0 bases, with 9 bases lying between them. Germline V CDR1 and CDR2: SGHNT, YYREEE (reference sequence). The CDR3 runs 15 residues. In DNA, the CDR3 is TGTGCCAGCAGCTTGGTTGGAGGGATGAACACTGAAGCTTTCTTT. Translating it yields CASSLVGGMNTEAFF.

The chain joins TRBV18 to TRBJ2-2; 8 nucleotides align to TRBD2. CDR1 is KGHSH, CDR2 LQKENI, per germline. With 2 bases clipped from V and 2 bases from J, the junction kept 4 bases outside the gene matches. The CDR3 contains 16 residues. CDR3 protein: CASSPWGLDNTGELFF. CDR3 DNA sequence: TGTGCCAGCTCACCATGGGGACTAGATAACACCGGGGAGCTGTTTTTT.

V usage is TRBV9 and J usage is TRBJ2-3, with a tentative D call TRBD2 (5 bases). Germline loops: CDR1 SGDLS, CDR2 YYNGEE. The CDR3 extends over 15 amino acids. The germline V and J ends were trimmed by 4 bases and 5 bases, with 17 bases remaining between them. The CDR3 here is CASSPSWGVKDTQYF. CDR3 nucleotide sequence: TGTGCCAGCAGCCCCTCCTGGGGAGTTAAAGATACGCAGTATTTT.

The chain recombines TRBV6-1 with TRBJ1-4, with TRBD1 as a possible D gene (5 bases). This CDR3 comprises 15 residues. V gave up 1 base and J gave up 7 bases, with 13 bases separating them. Per germline, CDR1 MNHNS and CDR2 SASEGT. CDR3 amino acids: CASSEEGMTFEKLFF. The CDR3 region has the DNA TGTGCCAGCAGTGAAGAGGGGATGACATTTGAAAAACTGTTTTTT.

About this clone: In the same sample, other DNA sequences code for this CDR3. This sequence joins TRBV5-1 and TRBJ2-5, with D unclear. Germline CDR1 is SGHRS and CDR2 is YFSETQ. CDR3 length equals 11 residues. Trimming cost V 4 bases and J 5 bases, with 6 bases left between them. The CDR3 loop is CASSPGETQYF. Written as DNA, the CDR3 is TGCGCCAGCAGCCCCGGGGAGACCCAGTACTTC.

The chain uses TRBV11-1 and TRBJ1-4, with D unresolved. The CDR3 loop spans 13 amino acids. Per the germline V gene, CDR1 is SGHAT and CDR2 is FQDESV (reference sequence). Trimming left V 5 bases short and J 7 bases short, with 11 bases between. CDR3 sequence: CASSQWRGEKLFF. The CDR3 DNA reads TGTGCCAGCAGCCAGTGGCGAGGTGAAAAACTGTTTTTT.

The chain has TRBV5-1 and TRBJ2-5, with D possibly TRBD2 on 6 matching bases. Deletions cut 3 bases from V and 4 bases from J, with 16 bases between. Germline CDR1 is SGHRS and CDR2 is YFSETQ. The length of the CDR3 is 15 residues. CDR3 protein: CASSSRRGSGETQYF. CDR3 sequence (DNA): TGCGCCAGCAGCTCGAGGCGGGGCTCGGGAGAGACCCAGTACTTC. Complete variable domain (other parts from reference TRBV5-1 and TRBJ2-5): KAGVTQTPRYLIKTRGQQVTLSCSPISGHRSVSWYQQTPGQGLQFLFEYFSETQRNKGNFPGRFSGRQFSNSRSEMNVSTLELGDSALYLCASSSRRGSGETQYFGPGTRLLVL.

This chain connects TRBV5-4 to TRBJ2-5; 9 bases agree with TRBD1. The CDR3 runs to 16 residues. Germline loops: CDR1 SGHNT, CDR2 YYREEE (reference sequence). V lost 0 bases and J lost 5; bases outside the gene matches: 8. CDR3 sequence: CASSLALDRGVETQYF. In nucleotides, the CDR3 is TGTGCCAGCAGCTTGGCCCTGGACAGGGGAGTGGAGACCCAGTACTTC. Complete variable domain (other parts from reference TRBV5-4 and TRBJ2-5): ETGVTQSPTHLIKTRGQQVTLRCSSQSGHNTVSWYQQALGQGPQFIFQYYREEENGRGNFPPRFSGLQFPNYSSELNVNALELDDSALYLCASSLALDRGVETQYFGPGTRLLVL.

The genes are TRBV20-1 and TRBJ2-1; D gene ambiguous. The CDR3 totals 11 residues. The germline V gene encodes CDR1 DFQATT and CDR2 SNEGSKA (reference sequence). The V gene lost 3 bases and the J gene lost 7 bases, with 7 bases spanning the gap. CDR3 sequence: CSASERNEQFF. The CDR3 DNA is TGCAGTGCTAGCGAGAGGAATGAGCAGTTCTTC.

The rearrangement links TRBV9 to TRBJ2-7; the match to TRBD2 covers 13 bases. Germline loops: CDR1 SGDLS, CDR2 YYNGEE. The CDR3 sequence is 15 residues long. With V trimmed by 7 bases and J by 0 bases, 4 bases remained unmatched. Here the CDR3 DNA reads TGTGCCAGCGGACGGACTAGCGGGAGCTCCTACGAGCAGTACTTC. Protein: CASGRTSGSSYEQYF.

The chain links TRBV19 to TRBJ2-1, with TRBD1 matching over 10 bases. The CDR3 spans 15 residues. CDR1 is LNHDA, CDR2 SQIVND, per germline (reference sequence). V was clipped by 5 bases and J by 4 bases; unmatched bases: 5. CDR3 bases: TGTGCCAGTAGTGCTCGGACAGGGGGATACAATGAGCAGTTCTTC. Protein product: CASSARTGGYNEQFF.